Listed here are 11 T cell receptor beta chains from one sample, sequenced in a study of T cells after yellow fever vaccination. TCRdb used MiXCR to reprocess the 5' RACE reads, holding one entry per CDR3 protein. The table records over 100,000 distinct CDR3 sequences, 8.4% of them present only once. The material sequenced was CD8+ T cells sorted from PBMCs, taken 45 days after the yellow fever booster vaccination. The receptor source for this set is a man in his thirties or forties who received the YFV17D yellow fever vaccine.

This clonotype was seen many times. This sequence joins TRBV6-2 or TRBV6-3 and TRBJ2-1, with D possibly being TRBD1 (5 bases). Trimming took 6 bases from V and 10 from J, leaving 13 bases between them. Looked up from germline, CDR1 is MNHEY and CDR2 is SVGEGT. The CDR3 totals 12 residues. The DNA for the CDR3 is TGTGCCAGCAGCGGCGACAGTGGGGAGCAGTTCTTC. Amino acids: CASSGDSGEQFF.

In this sample, this clonotype turned up a few times. This chain uses TRBV5-5 with TRBJ1-2, with a tentative D call TRBD1 (5 bases). The CDR3 runs to 16 residues. Per germline, CDR1 SGHKS and CDR2 YYEKEE (reference sequence). Trimming took off 1 base at V and 0 bases at J, with 13 bases between the two ends. CDR3 loop: CASSLQPDTPNYGYTF. CDR3 sequence (DNA): TGTGCCAGCAGCTTGCAGCCGGACACTCCTAACTATGGCTACACCTTC.

This clonotype was seen many times. The rearrangement links TRBV27 to TRBJ2-1; the match to TRBD2 covers 7 bases. This CDR3 region has 13 residues. V lost 6 bases to trimming and J lost 7 bases; unmatched junction nucleotides: 6. The germline gives CDR1 MNHEY, CDR2 SMNVEV (reference sequence). CDR3 sequence reads: CASRWGGGNEQFF. The CDR3 DNA reads TGTGCCAGCAGGTGGGGGGGAGGGAATGAGCAGTTCTTC.

This clonotype was counted many times. CDR3 in DNA: TGTGCCAGCGGGGGGACTAGCGGGAGGGCAAATGAGCAGTTCTTC. Its protein product is CASGGTSGRANEQFF. This chain joins TRBV27 and TRBJ2-1; 16 nucleotides match TRBD2. With 8 bases clipped from V and 7 bases from J, the junction kept 5 bases outside the gene matches. The V gene's germline CDR1 is MNHEY and CDR2 SMNVEV (reference sequence). The CDR3 is made up of 15 amino acids.

V and J are TRBV28 and TRBJ2-1; D possibly uses TRBD1 or TRBD2 (5 bases each). CDR1 is MDHEN, CDR2 SYDVKM, per germline. The CDR3 totals 15 residues. The V end was cut by 5 bases, the J end by 3 bases, with 14 bases between. CDR3 amino acids: CASSQTGTRYNEQFF. Here the CDR3 DNA reads TGTGCCAGCAGTCAGACCGGGACCCGCTACAATGAGCAGTTCTTC. Full variable domain (rest looked up from reference TRBV28 and TRBJ2-1): DVKVTQSSRYLVKRTGEKVFLECVQDMDHENMFWYRQDPGLGLRLIYFSYDVKMKEKGDIPEGYSVSREKKERFSLILESASTNQTSMYLCASSQTGTRYNEQFFGPGTRLTVL.

There are many counts of this clonotype. The V call is TRBV5-1, the J call TRBJ1-2; D is unresolved. The germline V and J ends were trimmed by 4 bases and 3 bases, with 13 bases remaining between them. Per germline, CDR1 SGHRS and CDR2 YFSETQ. CDR3 length: 14 residues. The CDR3 DNA reads TGCGCCAGCAGCCCCGGGAGGCTGGACTATGGCTACACCTTC. Protein product: CASSPGRLDYGYTF.

This clonotype has only a few counts. The V call is TRBV6-2 or TRBV6-3, the J call TRBJ2-3, with D maybe TRBD2 (6 bases). The CDR3 is 14 amino acids. Trimming took 6 bases from V and 4 from J, leaving 14 bases between them. Germline V gene lookup returns CDR1 MNHEY and CDR2 SVGEGT. The CDR3 DNA reads as TGTGCCAGCAGCCAGACTAGTGGGGCAGATACGCAGTATTTT. This gives the protein CASSQTSGADTQYF.

This clonotype was seen repeatedly, ten times or more. The rearrangement joins TRBV6-6 to TRBJ2-6; D remains ambiguous. Trimming removed 7 bases from V and 4 bases from J, with 11 bases in between. The CDR3 extends over 14 amino acids. Germline V gives CDR1 MNHNY, CDR2 SVGAGI (reference sequence). As DNA, the CDR3 is TGTGCCAGCACTTCCTTGTGGGGGGCCAACGTCCTGACTTTC. It translates to CASTSLWGANVLTF.

This clonotype has a count of ten or more. This chain connects TRBV7-9 to TRBJ2-3, with D tentatively TRBD2 (5 bases). The CDR3 length is 12 residues. CDR1 and CDR2 (germline): SEHNR, FQNEAQ (reference sequence). Deletions cut 3 bases from V and 9 bases from J, with 10 bases between. DNA of the CDR3: TGTGCCAGCAGCTTCTGGACGGGGACGCAGTATTTT. As protein: CASSFWTGTQYF.

This clonotype was found many times. The chain recombines TRBV20-1 with TRBJ2-7, with D unresolved. Deletions cut 5 bases from V and 6 bases from J, with 17 bases between. The CDR3 length is 13 residues. Looked up from germline, CDR1 is DFQATT and CDR2 is SNEGSKA (reference sequence). The CDR3 DNA reads TGCAGTGCTCCCGCTCCCCTTTGGGGCGAGCAGTACTTC. Translating it yields CSAPAPLWGEQYF.

This chain connects TRBV15 to TRBJ2-6; D is perhaps TRBD1 (6 bases). Trimming removed 0 bases from V and 5 bases from J, with 23 bases in between. Germline V lookup: CDR1 LNHNV, CDR2 YYDKDF (reference sequence). The CDR3 is 20 residues long. CDR3 region: CATSRDWWGQSLMRANVLTF. CDR3 bases: TGTGCCACCAGCAGAGATTGGTGGGGGCAAAGCCTCATGAGGGCCAACGTCCTGACTTTC. The full variable domain, completed using reference TRBV15 and TRBJ2-6, is DAMVIQNPRYQVTQFGKPVTLSCSQTLNHNVMYWYQQKSSQAPKLLFHYYDKDFNNEADTPDNFQSRRPNTSFCFLDIRSPGLGDTAMYLCATSRDWWGQSLMRANVLTFGAGSRLTVL.